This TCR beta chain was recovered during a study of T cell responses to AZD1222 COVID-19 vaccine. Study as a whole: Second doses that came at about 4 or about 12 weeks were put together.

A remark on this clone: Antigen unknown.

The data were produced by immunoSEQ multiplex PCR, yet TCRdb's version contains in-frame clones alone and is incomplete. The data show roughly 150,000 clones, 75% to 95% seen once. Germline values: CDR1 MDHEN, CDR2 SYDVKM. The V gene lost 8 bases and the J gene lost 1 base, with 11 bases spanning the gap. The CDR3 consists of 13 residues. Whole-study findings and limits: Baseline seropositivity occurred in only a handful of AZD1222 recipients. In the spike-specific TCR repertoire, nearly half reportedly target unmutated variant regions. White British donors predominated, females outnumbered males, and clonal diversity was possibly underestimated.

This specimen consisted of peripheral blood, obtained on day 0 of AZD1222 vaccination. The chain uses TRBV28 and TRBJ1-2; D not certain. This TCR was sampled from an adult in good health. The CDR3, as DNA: TGTGCCAGCGAGAACAGCTTTAACTATGGCTACACCTTC. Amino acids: CASENSFNYGYTF.